The 23 T cell receptor beta chains reported below all come from one sample, sequenced in a study of early T cells in non-severe SARS-CoV-2 infection. From the 5' RACE reads, TCRdb called clonotypes with MiXCR, one entry per CDR3 protein. The repertoire consists of 20,000 to 25,000 distinct CDR3 sequences, with roughly 4.8% occurring once and the leading ten covering about 6.9%. Sequenced material: whole blood. These receptor sequences come from an adult who was a healthcare worker with PCR-confirmed SARS-CoV-2 infection or an uninfected control (not recorded which).

This clonotype has a handful of counts. The chain links TRBV12-3 or TRBV12-4 to TRBJ1-2; D perhaps matches TRBD1 (6 bases). The CDR3 runs to 14 residues. The V gene lost 7 bases and the J gene lost 4 bases, with 16 bases spanning the gap. CDR3 DNA sequence: TGTGCCAGCACTCTCGGGGGGGCCGGCTATGGCTACACCTTC. Amino acid sequence: CASTLGGAGYGYTF.

This clonotype was detected ten times or more. The chain recombines TRBV6-6 with TRBJ1-1, with TRBD1 identical over 8 bases. CDR1 is MNHNY, CDR2 SVGAGI, per germline (reference sequence). The CDR3 contains 13 residues. Trimming removed 9 bases from V and 2 bases from J; junction bases left unmatched: 5. CDR3 loop: CASAGTGNTEAFF. In nucleotides, the CDR3 is TGTGCCAGTGCGGGGACAGGTAACACTGAAGCTTTCTTT.

This clonotype was found many times. The V gene is TRBV5-1, the J gene TRBJ2-1; TRBD2 agrees at 8 bases. Trimming at V came to 0 bases and at J to 3 bases, leaving 5 bases not matched to a gene. From germline, CDR1 is SGHRS and CDR2 YFSETQ. This CDR3 has 16 residues. CDR3 loop: CASSLVGGGYYNEQFF. CDR3 nucleotides: TGCGCCAGCAGCTTGGTAGGCGGGGGGTACTACAATGAGCAGTTCTTC.

At least ten counts were recorded for this clonotype. The chain is built from TRBV18 and TRBJ1-1; possibly TRBD1 for D (5 bases). Germline values: CDR1 KGHSH, CDR2 LQKENI. The CDR3 contains 14 residues. V gave up 1 base and J gave up 8 bases, with 14 bases separating them. The CDR3 DNA sequence: TGTGCCAGCTCACCACTCGGCGGGACGACCGAAGCTTTCTTT. Translated, it gives CASSPLGGTTEAFF.

This clonotype was seen ten or more times. The genes are TRBV4-1 and TRBJ2-3, with 7 positions matching TRBD2. Germline CDR1 MGHRA, CDR2 YSYEKL. There are 15 residues in the CDR3. V trimming: 0 bases; J trimming: 7 bases; junction bases outside the gene matches: 7. CDR3 bases: TGCGCCAGCAGCCAAGAATGGGGCGGGAGTTATACGCAGTATTTT. Amino acids: CASSQEWGGSYTQYF.

This clonotype was recorded a few times. The chain recombines TRBV19 with TRBJ2-7, with D uncertain. V lost 5 bases and J 0 bases, leaving 8 bases between the germline ends. The CDR3 runs 13 residues. Germline loops: CDR1 LNHDA, CDR2 SQIVND (reference sequence). The CDR3 nucleotides are TGTGCCAGTAGTTACCGAGCCTCCTACGAGCAGTACTTC. This sequence encodes CASSYRASYEQYF. The full variable domain, with the rest looked up from reference TRBV19 and TRBJ2-7, is DGGITQSPKYLFRKEGQNVTLSCEQNLNHDAMYWYRQDPGQGLRLIYYSQIVNDFQKGDIAEGYSVSREKKESFPLTVTSAQKNPTAFYLCASSYRASYEQYFGPGTRLTVT.

This clonotype was seen a few times. CDR3 amino acids: CASSPGQLNTEAFF. The CDR3 DNA sequence: TGTGCCAGCAGCCCGGGACAACTGAACACTGAAGCTTTCTTT. V gene TRBV7-3 combines with J gene TRBJ1-1; tentatively, D is TRBD1 (6 bases). V dropped 5 bases and J dropped 0 bases, with 10 bases sitting between them. CDR3 length: 14 residues. Germline V gene sequence: CDR1 SGHTA, CDR2 FQGTGA.

This clonotype was seen at least ten times. This chain connects TRBV5-6 to TRBJ1-2; D is ambiguous. V was cut by 2 bases and J by 2 bases, with 7 bases left in between. The CDR3 is 13 residues long. Germline assignment: CDR1 SGHDT and CDR2 YYEEEE. The CDR3: CASSLGRNYGYTF. Written as DNA, the CDR3 is TGTGCCAGCAGCTTAGGACGGAACTATGGCTACACCTTC.

This chain joins TRBV5-1 and TRBJ1-1, with D perhaps matching TRBD1 (5 bases). There are 13 residues in the CDR3. CDR1 and CDR2 (germline): SGHRS, YFSETQ. The germline V and J ends were trimmed by 4 bases and 1 base, with 8 bases remaining between them. DNA for the CDR3: TGCGCCAGCAGCAGGGACGGGAACACTGAAGCTTTCTTT. It yields the protein CASSRDGNTEAFF.

This clonotype was counted ten times or more. This sequence joins TRBV4-2 and TRBJ1-1; the match to TRBD1 covers 12 bases. Trimming removed 4 bases from V and 4 bases from J; junction bases left unmatched: 10. The CDR3 contains 17 residues. Germline values: CDR1 LGHNA, CDR2 YNFKEQ. For the CDR3, the DNA is TGTGCCAGCAGCCTGCGGGACAGGGGGCCGGTGGGCACTGAAGCTTTCTTT. This codes for CASSLRDRGPVGTEAFF.

This clonotype was seen many times. J is TRBJ1-4 and V is TRBV9; possible D gene TRBD1, 6 bases. The CDR3 has 15 residues. CDR1 is SGDLS, CDR2 YYNGEE, per germline. The V gene lost 0 bases and the J gene lost 5 bases, with 11 bases spanning the gap. The DNA of the CDR3 is TGTGCCAGCAGCGTAGAGGTCAGGGGCAATGAAAAACTGTTTTTT. The encoded protein is CASSVEVRGNEKLFF. The whole variable domain, remainder taken from reference TRBV9 and TRBJ1-4, is DSGVTQTPKHLITATGQRVTLRCSPRSGDLSVYWYQQSLDQGLQFLIQYYNGEERAKGNILERFSAQQFPDLHSELNLSSLELGDSALYFCASSVEVRGNEKLFFGSGTQLSVL.

This chain joins TRBV5-1 and TRBJ1-6, with 8 bases matching TRBD1. The CDR3 covers 14 residues. CDR1 is SGHRS, CDR2 YFSETQ, per germline. Trimming removed 4 bases from V and 8 bases from J; junction bases left unmatched: 5. The CDR3 DNA reads as TGCGCCAGCAGCGGGCAGGGGGCTGATTCACCCCTCCACTTT. Translation: CASSGQGADSPLHF.

This clonotype came up many times. The rearrangement uses TRBV29-1 and TRBJ2-7; possibly TRBD1 or TRBD2 for D (5 bases each). The CDR3 is 15 residues long. Germline V gene sequence: CDR1 SQVTM, CDR2 ANQGSEA. Trimming removed 3 bases from V and 0 bases from J, with 15 bases in between. The CDR3 loop is CSVEDGADPSYEQYF. The CDR3 DNA reads as TGCAGCGTTGAGGACGGGGCCGACCCCTCCTACGAGCAGTACTTC.

Here the CDR3 reads CASSQSSGYGYTF. CDR3 coding DNA: TGTGCCAGCAGCCAAAGCTCGGGCTATGGCTACACCTTC. V usage is TRBV14 and J usage is TRBJ1-2; D gene uncertain. CDR3 length equals 13 residues. Germline values: CDR1 SGHDN, CDR2 FVKESK. Trimming removed 2 bases from V and 4 bases from J, with 8 bases in between.

In its sample, this clonotype was seen many times. V usage is TRBV5-4 and J usage is TRBJ2-2; 7 nucleotides agree with TRBD2. CDR1 and CDR2 from the germline V gene are SGHNT and YYREEE (reference sequence). This CDR3 spans 16 amino acids. Trimming took 0 bases from V and 1 from J; bases not matched to a gene: 3. CDR3 nucleotides: TGTGCCAGCAGCTTGGATCCGGGGGGGAACACCGGGGAGCTGTTTTTT. Translated: CASSLDPGGNTGELFF.

This clonotype was recorded only once. This chain uses TRBV6-5 with TRBJ1-2, with 8 bases matching TRBD1. V gave up 5 bases and J gave up 3 bases; unmatched junction bases: 2. CDR3 length equals 13 residues. Germline CDR1 is MNHEY and CDR2 is SVGAGI. In DNA form, the CDR3 reads TGTGCCAGCAGTACAGGGGGAGACTATGGCTACACCTTC. This gives the protein CASSTGGDYGYTF.

This clonotype was counted many times. The V and J genes are TRBV13 and TRBJ2-6; perhaps TRBD1 as D (5 bases). V was cut by 0 bases and J by 2 bases, with 5 bases left in between. The length of the CDR3 is 15 residues. Germline CDR1 is PRHDT and CDR2 is FYEKMQ (reference sequence). The CDR3 protein is CASSLGGPGANVLTF. DNA for the CDR3: TGTGCCAGCAGCTTAGGGGGGCCTGGGGCCAACGTCCTGACTTTC.

The chain is built from TRBV11-2 and TRBJ1-1; 9 bases are a match to TRBD1. The V segment lost 5 bases and the J segment 7 bases; nucleotides outside the gene matches: 8. CDR3 size: 14 residues. The germline CDR1 and CDR2 sequences are SGHAT and FQNNGV. The DNA for the CDR3 is TGTGCCAGCAGCCCAAGAACAGGGGGCGATGAAGCTTTCTTT. Residues: CASSPRTGGDEAFF.

This clonotype was detected ten times or more. The chain joins TRBV5-6 to TRBJ2-3; D gene unclear. The germline gives CDR1 SGHDT, CDR2 YYEEEE. The CDR3 loop spans 11 amino acids. V was pared by 0 bases and J by 5 bases, with 1 base between. CDR3 sequence (DNA): TGTGCCAGCAGCTTGGGAGATACGCAGTATTTT. Its translation: CASSLGDTQYF.

There are many counts of this clonotype. V usage is TRBV6-5 and J usage is TRBJ1-3; D not resolved. CDR1 MNHEY and CDR2 SVGAGI come from the germline V gene. The CDR3 has 13 amino acids. The V end lost 2 bases, the J end lost 3 bases, and 5 bases lay between the germline ends. The CDR3 DNA reads TGTGCCAGCAGTTACGTATATGGAAACACCATATATTTT. Its protein product is CASSYVYGNTIYF.

This clonotype has just a few counts. Here the CDR3 DNA reads TGTGCCAGCAGCTCGCGGGGGAGCTCCTACAATGAGCAGTTCTTC. Its protein product is CASSSRGSSYNEQFF. The rearrangement uses TRBV13 and TRBJ2-1; 7 bases are a match to TRBD2. The CDR3 runs to 15 residues. V dropped 4 bases and J dropped 0; count of bases not matched to a gene: 3. Per germline, CDR1 PRHDT and CDR2 FYEKMQ (reference sequence).

V is TRBV20-1 and J is TRBJ2-3; 12 positions agree with TRBD2. The germline V gene encodes CDR1 DFQATT and CDR2 SNEGSKA (reference sequence). Trimming took 2 bases from V and 6 from J; bases not matched to a gene: 3. This CDR3 has 14 residues. In nucleotides, the CDR3 is TGCAGTGCTAGAACTAGCGGGAGGCGCGATACGCAGTATTTT. It encodes CSARTSGRRDTQYF.

The chain links TRBV20-1 to TRBJ2-7; D is ambiguous. CDR1 is DFQATT and CDR2 is SNEGSKA in the germline V gene (reference sequence). Deletions cut 0 bases from V and 4 bases from J, with 16 bases between. CDR3 length equals 15 residues. The CDR3 DNA follows: TGCAGTGCTAGAGATCCGACGGGCCACAAATACGAGCAGTACTTC. It codes for CSARDPTGHKYEQYF.